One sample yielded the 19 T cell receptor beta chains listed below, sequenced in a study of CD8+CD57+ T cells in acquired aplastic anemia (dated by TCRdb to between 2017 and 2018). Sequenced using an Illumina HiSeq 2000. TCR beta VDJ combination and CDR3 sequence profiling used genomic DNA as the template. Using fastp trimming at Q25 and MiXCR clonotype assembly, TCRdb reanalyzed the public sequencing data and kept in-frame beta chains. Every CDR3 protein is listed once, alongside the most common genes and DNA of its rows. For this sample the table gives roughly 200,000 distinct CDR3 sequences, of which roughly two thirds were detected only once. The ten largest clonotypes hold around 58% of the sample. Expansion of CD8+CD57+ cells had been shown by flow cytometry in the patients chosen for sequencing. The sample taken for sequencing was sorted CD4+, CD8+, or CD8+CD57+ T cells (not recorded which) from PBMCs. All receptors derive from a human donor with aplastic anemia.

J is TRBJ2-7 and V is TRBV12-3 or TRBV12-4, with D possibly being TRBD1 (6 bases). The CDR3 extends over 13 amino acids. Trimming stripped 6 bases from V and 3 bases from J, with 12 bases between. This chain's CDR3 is CASSDGGGYEQYF. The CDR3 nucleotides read TGTGCCAGCAGCGATGGGGGCGGCTACGAGCAGTACTTC.

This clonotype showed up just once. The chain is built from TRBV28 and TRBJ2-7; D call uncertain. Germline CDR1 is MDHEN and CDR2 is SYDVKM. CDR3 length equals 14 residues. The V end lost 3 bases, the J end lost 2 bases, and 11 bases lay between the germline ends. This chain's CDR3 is CASSLKRRPYEQYF. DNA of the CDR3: TGTGCCAGCAGTTTGAAGAGGCGACCCTACGAGCAGTACTTC.

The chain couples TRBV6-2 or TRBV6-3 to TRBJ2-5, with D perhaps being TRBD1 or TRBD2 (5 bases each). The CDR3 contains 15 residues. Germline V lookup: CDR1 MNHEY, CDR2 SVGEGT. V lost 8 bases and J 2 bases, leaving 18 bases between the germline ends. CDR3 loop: CASGRLRDLQETQYF. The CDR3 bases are TGTGCCAGCGGACGACTGAGGGACCTTCAAGAGACCCAGTACTTC.

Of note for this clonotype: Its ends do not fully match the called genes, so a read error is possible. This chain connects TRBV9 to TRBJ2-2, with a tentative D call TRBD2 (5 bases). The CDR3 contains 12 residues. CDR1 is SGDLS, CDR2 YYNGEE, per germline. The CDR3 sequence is CASSSSTGELLF. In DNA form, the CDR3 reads TGTGCCAGCAGCTCGAGCACCGGGGAGCTGCTTTTT.

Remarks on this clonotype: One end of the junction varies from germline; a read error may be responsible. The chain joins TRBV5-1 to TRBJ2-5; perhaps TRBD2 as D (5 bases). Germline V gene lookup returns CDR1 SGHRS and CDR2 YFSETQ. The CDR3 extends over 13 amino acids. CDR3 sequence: CASTLPGGETQYF. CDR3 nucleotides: TGCGCCAGCACCTTGCCCGGCGGGGAGACCCAGTACTTC.

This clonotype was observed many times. The CDR3 region has the DNA TGTGCCAGCAGCTTAGGGGCTGTAGATACGCAGTATTTT. This encodes CASSLGAVDTQYF. This sequence joins TRBV11-2 and TRBJ2-3; D ambiguous. With 1 base removed from V and 5 bases from J, the gap between germline ends came to 7 bases. The CDR3 runs to 13 residues. Germline V lookup: CDR1 SGHAT, CDR2 FQNNGV. Full variable domain (remainder filled in from reference TRBV11-2 and TRBJ2-3): EAGVAQSPRYKIIEKRQSVAFWCNPISGHATLYWYQQILGQGPKLLIQFQNNGVVDDSQLPKDRFSAERLKGVDSTLKIQPAKLEDSAVYLCASSLGAVDTQYFGPGTRLTVL.

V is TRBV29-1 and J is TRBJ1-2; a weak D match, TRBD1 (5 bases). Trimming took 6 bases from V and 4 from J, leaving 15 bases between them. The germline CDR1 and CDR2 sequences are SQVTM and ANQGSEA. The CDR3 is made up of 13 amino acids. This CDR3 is CSVSEGTGYGYTF. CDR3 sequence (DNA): TGCAGCGTATCCGAGGGTACAGGCTATGGCTACACCTTC.

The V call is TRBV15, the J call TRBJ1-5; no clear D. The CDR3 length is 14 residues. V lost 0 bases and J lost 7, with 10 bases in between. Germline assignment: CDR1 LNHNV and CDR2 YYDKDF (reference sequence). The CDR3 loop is CATSRDPTRQPQHF. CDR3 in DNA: TGTGCCACCAGCAGAGATCCCACTAGGCAGCCCCAGCATTTT.

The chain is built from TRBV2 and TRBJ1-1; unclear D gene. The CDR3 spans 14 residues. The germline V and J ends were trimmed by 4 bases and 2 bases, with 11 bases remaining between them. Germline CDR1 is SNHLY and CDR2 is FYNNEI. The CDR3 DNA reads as TGTGCCAGCAGTGTCGGCAGGAGCAACACTGAAGCTTTCTTT. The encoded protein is CASSVGRSNTEAFF.

The CDR3 loop is CASRRAATGELFF. The CDR3 nucleotides are TGTGCCAGCAGGCGGGCCGCTACCGGGGAGCTGTTTTTT. The V gene is TRBV12-3 or TRBV12-4, the J gene TRBJ2-2, with a weak D call TRBD2 (5 bases). This CDR3 contains 13 residues. V was cut by 6 bases and J by 5 bases, with 10 bases left in between.

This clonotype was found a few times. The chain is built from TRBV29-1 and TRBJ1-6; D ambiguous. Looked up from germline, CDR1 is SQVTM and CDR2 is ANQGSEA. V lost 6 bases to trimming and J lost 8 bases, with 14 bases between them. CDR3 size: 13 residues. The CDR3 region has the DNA TGCAGCGTGAGGCGTGCTTGGGATTCACCCCTCCACTTT. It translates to CSVRRAWDSPLHF.

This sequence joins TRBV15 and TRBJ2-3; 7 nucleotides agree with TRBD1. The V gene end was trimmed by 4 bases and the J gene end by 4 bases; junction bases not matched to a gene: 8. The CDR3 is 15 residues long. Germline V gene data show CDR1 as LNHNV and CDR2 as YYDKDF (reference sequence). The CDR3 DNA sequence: TGTGCCACCAGCACCATCGGGACAGTCGCAGATACGCAGTATTTT. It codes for CATSTIGTVADTQYF.

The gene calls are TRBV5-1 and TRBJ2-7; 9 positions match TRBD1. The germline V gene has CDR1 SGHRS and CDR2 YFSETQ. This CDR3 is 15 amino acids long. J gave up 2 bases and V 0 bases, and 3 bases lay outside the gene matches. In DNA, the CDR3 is TGCGCCAGCAGCTTGGAGACAGGGGGGCCCTACGAGCAGTACTTC. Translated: CASSLETGGPYEQYF.

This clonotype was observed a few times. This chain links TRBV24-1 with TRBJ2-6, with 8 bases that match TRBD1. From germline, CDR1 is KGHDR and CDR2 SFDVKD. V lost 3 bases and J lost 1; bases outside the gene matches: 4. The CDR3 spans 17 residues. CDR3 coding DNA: TGTGCCACCAGTGATGGGACAGGTCTTTCTGGGGCCAACGTCCTGACTTTC. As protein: CATSDGTGLSGANVLTF.

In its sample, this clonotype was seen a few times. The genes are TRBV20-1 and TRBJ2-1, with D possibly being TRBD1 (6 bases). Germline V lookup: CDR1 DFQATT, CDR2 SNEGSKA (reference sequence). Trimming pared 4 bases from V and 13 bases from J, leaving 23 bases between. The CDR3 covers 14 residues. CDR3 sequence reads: CSAIDRIPRFPQFF. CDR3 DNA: TGCAGTGCTATCGACAGGATCCCTAGATTTCCACAGTTCTTC.

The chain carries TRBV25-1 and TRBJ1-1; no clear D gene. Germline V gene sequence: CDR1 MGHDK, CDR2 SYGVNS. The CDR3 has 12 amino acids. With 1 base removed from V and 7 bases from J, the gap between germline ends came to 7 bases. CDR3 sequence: CASSEWGYEAFF. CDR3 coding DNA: TGTGCCAGCAGTGAATGGGGATATGAAGCTTTCTTT.

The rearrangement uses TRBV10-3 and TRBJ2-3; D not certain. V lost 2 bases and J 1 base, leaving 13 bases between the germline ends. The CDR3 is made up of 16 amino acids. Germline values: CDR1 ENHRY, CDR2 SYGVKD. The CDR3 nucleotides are TGTGCCATCAGTGAGGGTTTGGCTCCAGGCACAGATACGCAGTATTTT. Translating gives CAISEGLAPGTDTQYF.

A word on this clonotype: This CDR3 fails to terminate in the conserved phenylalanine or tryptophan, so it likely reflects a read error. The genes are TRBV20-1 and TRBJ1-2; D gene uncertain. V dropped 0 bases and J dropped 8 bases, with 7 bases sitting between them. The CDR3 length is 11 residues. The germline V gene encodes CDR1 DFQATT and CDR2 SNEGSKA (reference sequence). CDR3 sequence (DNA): TGCAGTGCTAGAGATAGGACGGGCTACACCTTA. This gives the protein CSARDRTGYTL.

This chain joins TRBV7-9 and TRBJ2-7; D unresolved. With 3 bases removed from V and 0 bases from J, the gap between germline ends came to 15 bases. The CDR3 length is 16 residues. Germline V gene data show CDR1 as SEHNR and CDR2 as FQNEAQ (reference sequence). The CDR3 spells CASSFAVGLSSYEQYF. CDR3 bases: TGTGCCAGCAGCTTTGCCGTGGGCTTGAGCTCCTACGAGCAGTACTTC.